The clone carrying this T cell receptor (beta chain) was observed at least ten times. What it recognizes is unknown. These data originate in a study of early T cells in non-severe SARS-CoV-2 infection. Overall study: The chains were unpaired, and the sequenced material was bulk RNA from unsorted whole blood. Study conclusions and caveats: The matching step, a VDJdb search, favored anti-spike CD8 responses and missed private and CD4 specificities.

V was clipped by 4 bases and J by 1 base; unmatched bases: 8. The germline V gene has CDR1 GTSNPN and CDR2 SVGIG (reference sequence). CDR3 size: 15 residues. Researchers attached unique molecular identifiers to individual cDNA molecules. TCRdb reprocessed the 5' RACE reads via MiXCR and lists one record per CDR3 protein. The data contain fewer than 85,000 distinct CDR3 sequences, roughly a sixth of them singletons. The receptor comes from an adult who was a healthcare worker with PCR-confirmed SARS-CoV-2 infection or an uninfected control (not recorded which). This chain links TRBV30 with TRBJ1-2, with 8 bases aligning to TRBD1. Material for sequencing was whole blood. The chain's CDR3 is CAWTPWTGSNYGYTF. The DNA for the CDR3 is TGTGCCTGGACCCCCTGGACAGGGAGTAACTATGGCTACACCTTC.